The sequence of this T cell receptor beta chain was determined in a study of T cells and Merkel cell carcinoma outcomes. Study results and limitations: Repertoire plus T-cell density reportedly predicted Merkel cell carcinoma outcomes.

In regard to this clone: The antigen remains unidentified.

V shed 5 bases and J 7 bases; nucleotides not matched to a gene: 4. The CDR3 has 14 amino acids. Germline V lookup: CDR1 WSHSY, CDR2 SAAADI. Some clones are missing from TCRdb's copy, which holds only in-frame ones; the method was immunoSEQ multiplex PCR. The data contain about 3,000 clones, approximately 79% of them singletons. The sequencing input was tumor tissue from Merkel cell carcinoma. The J gene is TRBJ1-5, the V gene TRBV10-2, with 11 bases matching TRBD1. The sequence came from a human donor with Merkel cell carcinoma. CDR3 sequence (DNA): TGCGCCAGCAGTTGGGACAGGGGGAAGCAGCCCCAGCATTTT. Encoded protein: CASSWDRGKQPQHF.